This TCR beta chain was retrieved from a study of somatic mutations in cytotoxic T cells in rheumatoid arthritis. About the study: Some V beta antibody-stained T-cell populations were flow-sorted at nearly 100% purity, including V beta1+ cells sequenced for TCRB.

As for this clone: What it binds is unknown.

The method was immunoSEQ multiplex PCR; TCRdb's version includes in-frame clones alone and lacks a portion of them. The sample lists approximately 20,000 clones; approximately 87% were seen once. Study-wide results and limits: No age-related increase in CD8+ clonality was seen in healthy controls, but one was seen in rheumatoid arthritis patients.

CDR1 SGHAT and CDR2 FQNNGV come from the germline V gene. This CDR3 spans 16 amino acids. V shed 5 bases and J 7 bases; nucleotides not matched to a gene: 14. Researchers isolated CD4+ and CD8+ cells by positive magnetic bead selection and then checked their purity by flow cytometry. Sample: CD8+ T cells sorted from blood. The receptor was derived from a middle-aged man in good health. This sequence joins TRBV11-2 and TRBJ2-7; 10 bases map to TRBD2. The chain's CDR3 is CASSPPASGSKREQYF. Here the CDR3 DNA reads TGTGCCAGCAGCCCACCGGCTAGCGGGAGTAAGAGAGAGCAGTACTTC.